Detailed here is one T cell receptor beta chain. This clone's antigen is unknown. Per-base qualities were not stored, and no clone one base away is much larger. The sample originates from a study of cytomegalovirus exposure and HLA in healthy donors (dated by TCRdb to about 2017). In the study overall: An earlier analysis of several hundred of the donors reported 276 Gb of sequence data and about 120 million unique TCR beta sequences obtained from 180 million or so T cells. Roughly 300 gigabases of sequencing data and roughly 80 million unique TCR sequences made up an early release that covered several hundred HLA-typed donors. Of the 300 to 500 genotyped donors, approximately 81% were placed in the genetic ancestry cluster associated with self-reported Caucasian donors. The study aimed to test whether signatures of past pathogen exposure could be identified by cataloging public T cell receptors. The study used immunosequencing to profile the T cell repertoires of around 600 subjects and linked those repertoires to cytomegalovirus serostatus. Besides the first cohort of hundreds of subjects, a separate validation cohort made up of about 120 different subjects was used. To predict cytomegalovirus infection status, the study combined high-throughput TCR immunosequencing, statistical association of individual TCRs with disease status, and machine learning. In a later analysis, previously published TCR beta repertoires from fewer than 750 donors were re-analyzed and high-resolution HLA genotyping was added so that TCR occurrence patterns could be studied. The later analysis used no new phenotypic data to find candidate immune exposures, relying instead on TCR beta sequences and their occurrence across donors. An earlier analysis of about 600 of the donors used high-throughput TCR beta sequencing to judge whether each TCR beta V gene segment behaved as functional or pseudogenic. Donor age, sex, ethnicity and CMV serostatus were compiled alongside the repertoire data. A later genetic analysis used genome-wide SNP genotypes for about 60% of the roughly 700 donors, treating that subset as a discovery cohort. Every discovery cohort repertoire had been produced on one sequencing platform. Class I and class II HLA loci were covered by the typing at four-digit resolution. Typing coverage differed by locus: A, B, C, DRB1 and DQB1 were typed in about 620-640 donors, DQA1 in roughly 510, DPA1 in over 600, and DPB1 in approximately 450. Roughly five DR-DQ haplotypes were treated as single units for association and clustering because of strong linkage in the cohort. Among 300 to 500 genotyped donors of the cohort, an average of about 220,000 unique TCR beta nucleotide sequences was sequenced per donor, of which about 19% were non-productive.

The CDR3 starts with the cysteine, ends with the phenylalanine, and has 13 residues. Just the 39-base CDR3 DNA is kept, in frame starting at base 1. V and J lose 5 bases and 1 base, and a span of 9 bases separates them. CDR1 and CDR2 are drawn from the germline V gene: ENHRY, SYGVKD. Receptor libraries were prepared by the immunoSEQ multiplex PCR assay. A mixture of 60 forward primers for TCR Vbeta segments and 13 reverse primers for TCR Jbeta segments was used in the multiplex PCR. Amplification of the CDR3 region of rearranged TCR beta genes was performed with a multiplex PCR assay on genomic DNA. The amplified TCR beta libraries were sequenced on the Illumina HiSeq System as 87-base-pair reads. In the paper's pipeline: In a later analysis, roughly 80 million unique TCR beta chains were counted across the roughly 700 repertoires, and roughly 11 million of these chains were shared by at least two donors. Raw reads were error-corrected and collapsed into unique sequences by a nearest-neighbor algorithm in which closely related sequences were merged to remove PCR and sequencing errors. To assign V, D and J gene segments, CDR3 sequences were aligned to IMGT reference sequences. For a sequence to be retained, at least a six-nucleotide match to both a V gene segment and a J gene segment was required. Rearrangements were called productive when the CDR3 lacked stop codons and stayed in frame with V and J; all others were non-productive. Following IMGT convention, CDR3 was defined as the stretch from the second conserved V-encoded cysteine up to the conserved J-encoded phenylalanine. The earlier analysis of around 640 of the donors excluded sequences that lacked an unambiguous match to a single V gene segment. An earlier analysis of some 500 of the donors classified V segments as functional when productive rearrangements were above 56.7% and as segregating when the standard deviation between donors was above 5%. A statistical classification framework was built for diagnosing cytomegalovirus status from the catalog of TCR beta chain sequences. V and J gene assignment, in a later analysis, came from comparing TCR nucleotide sequences with IMGT/GENE-DB human TR gene sequences. A later analysis assigned CDR3 sequences and most-parsimonious VDJ recombination scenarios with the TCRdist pipeline. In a later analysis, each TCR beta chain was defined by its CDR3 amino acid sequence together with its V-gene family, and reads without a unique V-gene family were excluded. A later analysis removed 500 to 650 highly shared, low-generation-probability nucleotide sequences to deal with suspected cross-contamination and a sequencing artifact. In a later analysis, a clonal expansion index was calculated for each public chain from normalized within-repertoire ranks of inferred template counts. In a later analysis, generation probabilities were computed using a VDJ recombination model fitted to out-of-frame rearrangements, and the results were checked against IGoR. In a later analysis, hypergeometric tests were used to score TCR-TCR, TCR-HLA and TCR-CMV co-occurrence, with a repertoire-size bias correction applied to TCR pairs. False discovery rates were estimated in a later analysis by permuting HLA or CMV assignments 20 times. In a later analysis, co-occurring TCRs were grouped using DBSCAN, and TCRdist sequence similarity was added for clustering within HLA-allele-positive subsets. Repertoires with fewer than 30,000 or more than 120,000 public chains were left out of co-occurrence clustering, as were four to six repertoires with anomalous nucleotide sharing. This is the immuneACCESS table as TCRdb keeps it, with only in-frame sequences that have V and J called. A part of the clones is gone; compared with another copy, unresolved V genes explain less than half, and the rest is unexplained. For V, J and clone size, that table is used; D and trimming come from the DNA. This sample comprises roughly 230,000 clones, nearly 95% of them detected only once. The ten largest clones add up to 1.7% of the sample.

The cohort comprised hundreds of healthy bone marrow donors. Cohort members were all nominally healthy when sampled, although unrecorded immune exposures were likely present. The donor tested CMV seronegative, placing the donor among the 352 seronegative members of the cohort. Every donor gave a peripheral blood sample, and the peripheral blood mononuclear cells from that sample were used for TCR beta sequencing. The Qiagen DNeasy Blood Extraction Kit was used to extract genomic DNA from the blood cell samples. The full study reports these points: The study gave a list of roughly 150 TCR beta chains associated with cytomegalovirus. A later analysis found that most CMV-associated TCR beta chains appeared HLA-restricted, with HLA associations seemingly driven largely by CMV exposure. Because HLA typing was unavailable for some donors at each locus, only the typed subset was used in association tests. V-gene and J-gene trimming of TCR beta chains was associated with a missense DCLRE1C variant in a later genetic analysis, and the association was replicated in an independent cohort. A later analysis found that HLA-associated TCR beta chains were more clonally expanded and had lower generation probabilities than equally common non-associated chains. Sequencing depth was assumed to be roughly uniform across donors in the presence/absence analyses, though that assumption may not hold. Because counts were too low, more than 15 rarely observed V segments, including chromosome 9 orphons, were excluded from the earlier analysis of roughly 580 of the donors. For the cohort, immune exposure information was limited to CMV serostatus. An earlier analysis of roughly 570 of the donors showed that most TCR beta V segments appeared in productive rearrangements either about 87% or about 30% of the time, which broadly matched IMGT annotations. In a later genetic analysis, fewer N-insertions in productive TCRs were reported among donors in an Asian-associated ancestry cluster than the approximately 630-donor mean. The 87-base-pair reads could not distinguish some IMGT-functional V segments, including TRBV6-2 and TRBV6-3, so those segments were excluded. The classifier was reported to diagnose cytomegalovirus status with high specificity and sensitivity in both the original cohort and the validation cohort. At a false discovery rate of 0.05, a later analysis linked about 17,000 TCR beta sequences to specific HLA alleles. Linkage disequilibrium might explain the correlated functional status among segregating V segments, but an unknown experimental factor could not be excluded. Assigning TCR associations to individual alleles was difficult when HLA alleles, especially DR and DQ, strongly co-occurred. According to a later analysis, TCR association rates differed among HLA loci, with DRB1 alleles showing the most associated TCRs and HLA-C alleles showing the fewest. A cluster of highly shared sequence variants was judged likely to represent a technical artifact of the sequencing pipeline. In vitro tests confirmed that a few of the cytomegalovirus-associated TCR beta chains recognize cytomegalovirus antigens. It was suggested by the authors that the approach could potentially be generalized to other disease states and immunological phenotypes. Most TCR sequences were seen in very few donors, while some public TCRs were found in many individuals. The cohort was sequenced for TCR beta chains only, and without alpha or paired-chain data the features that could be detected were limited. A later analysis reported that several top co-occurrence clusters appeared linked to parvovirus B19, influenza, CMV and Epstein-Barr virus. A further reported finding was that TCR beta sequences accurately predicted the HLA-A and HLA-B alleles for most subjects in the first cohort.

The chain joins TRBV10-3 to TRBJ2-7, with the D gene uncertain. The clonotype comes from a girl aged 2-9 years in good health and CMV-seronegative. Material: PBMCs. The nucleotide sequence is TGTGCCATCAGTAGAGACACGTCCTACGAGCAGTACTTC. It codes for CAISRDTSYEQYF.